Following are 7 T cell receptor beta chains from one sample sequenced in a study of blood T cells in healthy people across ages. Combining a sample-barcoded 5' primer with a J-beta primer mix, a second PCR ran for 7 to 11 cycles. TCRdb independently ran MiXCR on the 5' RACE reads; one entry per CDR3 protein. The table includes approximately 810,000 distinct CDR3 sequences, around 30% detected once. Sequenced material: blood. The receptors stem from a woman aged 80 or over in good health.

The CDR3: CSARLGGAGNEQFF. The CDR3 DNA follows: TGCAGTGCCCGCCTCGGGGGAGCGGGAAATGAGCAGTTCTTC. The V and J genes are TRBV20-1 and TRBJ2-1; TRBD2 aligns across 7 bases. CDR1 and CDR2 (germline): DFQATT, SNEGSKA (reference sequence). The junction had 12 bases not matched to a gene; V was cut back by 6 bases and J by 7 bases. The CDR3 consists of 14 residues.

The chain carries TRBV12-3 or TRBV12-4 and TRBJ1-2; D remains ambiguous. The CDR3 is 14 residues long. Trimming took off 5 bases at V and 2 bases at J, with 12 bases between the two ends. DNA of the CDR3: TGTGCCAGCAGTGACGCACCACCCAACTATGGCTACACCTTC. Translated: CASSDAPPNYGYTF.

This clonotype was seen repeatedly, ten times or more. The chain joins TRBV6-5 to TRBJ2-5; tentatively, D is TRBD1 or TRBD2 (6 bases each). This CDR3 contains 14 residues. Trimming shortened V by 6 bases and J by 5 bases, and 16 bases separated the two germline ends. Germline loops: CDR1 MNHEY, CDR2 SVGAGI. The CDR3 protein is CASRSSGGWETQYF. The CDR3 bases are TGTGCCAGCAGGTCCTCCGGGGGCTGGGAGACCCAGTACTTC.

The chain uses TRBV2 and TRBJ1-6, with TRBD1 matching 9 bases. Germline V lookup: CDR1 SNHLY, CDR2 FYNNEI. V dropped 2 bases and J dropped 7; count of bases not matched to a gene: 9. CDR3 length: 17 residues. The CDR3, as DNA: TGTGCCAGCAGTGAACGGGTTCGGACAGGGGTCAATTCACCCCTCCACTTT. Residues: CASSERVRTGVNSPLHF. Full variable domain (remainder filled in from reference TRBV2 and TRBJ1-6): EPEVTQTPSHQVTQMGQEVILRCVPISNHLYFYWYRQILGQKVEFLVSFYNNEISEKSEIFDDQFSVERPDGSNFTLKIRSTKLEDSAMYFCASSERVRTGVNSPLHFGNGTRLTVT.

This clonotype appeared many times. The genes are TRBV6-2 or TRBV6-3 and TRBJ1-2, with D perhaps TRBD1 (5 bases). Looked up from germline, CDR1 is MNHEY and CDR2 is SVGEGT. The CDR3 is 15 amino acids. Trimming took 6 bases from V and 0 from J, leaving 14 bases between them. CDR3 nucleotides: TGTGCCAGCAGCCCCGGGACTCGGACTAACTATGGCTACACCTTC. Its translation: CASSPGTRTNYGYTF.

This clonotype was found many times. This CDR3 reads CASSAGPKGKETQYF. The CDR3 DNA reads as TGTGCCAGCAGCGCGGGACCCAAGGGGAAAGAGACCCAGTACTTC. The V and J genes are TRBV7-2 and TRBJ2-5, with D perhaps matching TRBD2 (6 bases). This CDR3 has 15 residues. The germline V gene has CDR1 SGHTA and CDR2 FQGNSA. V lost 5 bases and J lost 3, with 16 bases in between. Full variable domain (missing parts from reference TRBV7-2 and TRBJ2-5): GAGVSQSPSNKVTEKGKDVELRCDPISGHTALYWYRQSLGQGLEFLIYFQGNSAPDKSGLPSDRFSAERTGGSVSTLTIQRTQQEDSAVYLCASSAGPKGKETQYFGPGTRLLVL.

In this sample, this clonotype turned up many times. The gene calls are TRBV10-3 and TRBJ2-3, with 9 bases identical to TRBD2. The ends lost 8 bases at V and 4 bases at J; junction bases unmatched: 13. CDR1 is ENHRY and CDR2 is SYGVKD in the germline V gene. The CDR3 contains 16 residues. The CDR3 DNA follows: TGTGCCATCTCCGGTGACGGAGCGGGGGGTGCAGATACGCAGTATTTT. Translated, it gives CAISGDGAGGADTQYF.